A single sample gave rise to the 30 T cell receptor beta chains below, sequenced in a study of T cell responses to AZD1222 COVID-19 vaccine. Sequencing used immunoSEQ multiplex PCR; TCRdb keeps in-frame clones, though not all of them. The sample has around 100,000 clones, about 90% seen once. The sample was peripheral blood, taken on day 0 of AZD1222 vaccination. Receptors were obtained from an adult in good health.

This clone appeared a single time. V and J are TRBV6-5 and TRBJ1-5; D uncertain. This CDR3 spans 13 amino acids. With 6 bases removed from V and 3 bases from J, the gap between germline ends came to 9 bases. CDR1 and CDR2 from the germline V gene are MNHEY and SVGAGI. CDR3 nucleotides: TGTGCCAGCAGAGGGTGGAACAATCAGCCCCAGCATTTT. As protein: CASRGWNNQPQHF.

This rearrangement joins TRBV9 to TRBJ2-6; 7 bases line up with TRBD1. Germline CDR1 and CDR2: SGDLS and YYNGEE. After removal of 4 bases from V and 0 bases from J, the junction contained 10 bases not matched to a gene. The CDR3 sequence is 18 residues long. The CDR3 DNA is TGTGCCAGCAGCCCCAGGACAGGTTTGTTCTCTGGGGCCAACGTCCTGACTTTC. Translating gives CASSPRTGLFSGANVLTF.

The chain carries TRBV7-9 and TRBJ1-2; D ambiguous. Germline CDR1 SEHNR, CDR2 FQNEAQ (reference sequence). The CDR3 length is 13 residues. V was clipped by 2 bases and J by 2 bases, with 6 bases between them. This CDR3 is CASSLSTNYGYTF. CDR3 bases: TGTGCCAGCAGCTTATCAACGAACTATGGCTACACCTTC.

The gene calls are TRBV7-2 and TRBJ2-5; D may be TRBD1 (6 bases). Trimming took off 6 bases at V and 5 bases at J, with 13 bases between the two ends. CDR1 is SGHTA and CDR2 is FQGNSA in the germline V gene. The CDR3 consists of 13 residues. The CDR3 spells CASRRGFWETQYF. CDR3 bases: TGTGCCAGCAGGAGGGGGTTTTGGGAGACCCAGTACTTC.

This chain connects TRBV11-2 to TRBJ1-1; unclear D gene. The germline gives CDR1 SGHAT, CDR2 FQNNGV. V dropped 4 bases and J dropped 2 bases, with 11 bases sitting between them. The length of the CDR3 is 14 residues. As DNA, the CDR3 is TGTGCCAGCAGCTCCTTTTGGGCAAACACTGAAGCTTTCTTT. It encodes CASSSFWANTEAFF.

The CDR3 is CASSGYTVRDTQYF. Here the CDR3 DNA reads TGTGCCAGCAGTGGGTATACGGTTAGAGATACGCAGTATTTT. The J gene is TRBJ2-3, the V gene TRBV2; D uncertain. The germline V gene encodes CDR1 SNHLY and CDR2 FYNNEI. With 4 bases removed from V and 5 bases from J, the gap between germline ends came to 13 bases. The CDR3 length is 14 residues. Filled out from reference TRBV2 and TRBJ2-3, the complete variable domain reads EPEVTQTPSHQVTQMGQEVILRCVPISNHLYFYWYRQILGQKVEFLVSFYNNEISEKSEIFDDQFSVERPDGSNFTLKIRSTKLEDSAMYFCASSGYTVRDTQYFGPGTRLTVL.

The J gene is TRBJ1-4, the V gene TRBV30; 7 nucleotides agree with TRBD1. Trimming at V came to 2 bases and at J to 7 bases, leaving 7 bases not matched to a gene. The length of the CDR3 is 14 residues. Germline loops: CDR1 GTSNPN, CDR2 SVGIG (reference sequence). The CDR3 DNA follows: TGTGCCTGGAGTCTCCAGGGGGTTGGTGAAAAACTGTTTTTT. It translates to CAWSLQGVGEKLFF.

V and J are TRBV18 and TRBJ2-3, with D possibly matching TRBD2 (6 bases). The V gene's germline CDR1 is KGHSH and CDR2 LQKENI. V was pared by 1 base and J by 0 bases, with 8 bases between. This CDR3 spans 15 amino acids. The CDR3 DNA follows: TGTGCCAGCTCACCACAGGCGGGAAGCACAGATACGCAGTATTTT. Translated: CASSPQAGSTDTQYF.

The rearrangement joins TRBV7-2 to TRBJ1-2, with 8 bases identical to TRBD1. CDR1 and CDR2 from the germline V gene are SGHTA and FQGNSA. V lost 4 bases and J lost 4; bases outside the gene matches: 11. The CDR3 has 16 residues. DNA of the CDR3: TGTGCCAGCAGCTCACCCCTCAGGGGGCAATCCTATGGCTACACCTTC. Translation: CASSSPLRGQSYGYTF.

This chain uses TRBV5-1 with TRBJ1-2; a possible D gene is TRBD1 (6 bases). The CDR3 runs 15 residues. The ends were cut back, 3 bases at V and 2 bases at J, with 14 bases in the middle. Germline assignment: CDR1 SGHRS and CDR2 YFSETQ. The CDR3 region has the DNA TGCGCCAGCAGCTGGGCACAGGGTAGGAACTATGGCTACACCTTC. Its translation is CASSWAQGRNYGYTF. Full variable domain (rest looked up from reference TRBV5-1 and TRBJ1-2): KAGVTQTPRYLIKTRGQQVTLSCSPISGHRSVSWYQQTPGQGLQFLFEYFSETQRNKGNFPGRFSGRQFSNSRSEMNVSTLELGDSALYLCASSWAQGRNYGYTFGSGTRLTVV.

This chain links TRBV6-1 with TRBJ1-1, with D tentatively TRBD1 (6 bases). CDR3 length: 15 residues. CDR1 is MNHNS, CDR2 SASEGT, per germline. V was cut by 1 base and J by 3 bases, with 12 bases left in between. This CDR3 is CASSEGAGADTEAFF. Written as DNA, the CDR3 is TGTGCCAGCAGTGAAGGGGCAGGGGCGGACACTGAAGCTTTCTTT.

The chain links TRBV7-9 to TRBJ1-3, with D hard to call. The CDR3 is made up of 16 amino acids. The V end was cut by 6 bases, the J end by 2 bases, with 17 bases between. Germline-derived CDR1 and CDR2 are SEHNR and FQNEAQ (reference sequence). CDR3 sequence: CASSRVSRSPGNTIYF. The DNA for the CDR3 is TGTGCCAGCAGTCGCGTCTCCCGGTCTCCTGGAAACACCATATATTTT.

This chain connects TRBV10-2 to TRBJ1-1; TRBD1 matches 7 bases. This CDR3 has 13 residues. Trimming cost V 6 bases and J 6 bases; bases outside gene matches: 7. Germline loops: CDR1 WSHSY, CDR2 SAAADI. CDR3 bases: TGCGCCAGCAGAACAGGGGTATATGCTGAAGCTTTCTTT. Amino acid sequence: CASRTGVYAEAFF.

The chain carries TRBV12-3 or TRBV12-4 and TRBJ1-1; perhaps TRBD1 as D (6 bases). CDR3 length: 13 residues. V dropped 6 bases and J dropped 3 bases, with 11 bases sitting between them. CDR3 protein: CASRSTGYTEAFF. CDR3 DNA sequence: TGTGCCAGCAGGTCTACAGGGTACACTGAAGCTTTCTTT.

The chain uses TRBV7-9 and TRBJ1-2, with 7 bases identical to TRBD1. The CDR3 totals 16 residues. Germline lookup yields CDR1 SEHNR and CDR2 FQNEAQ (reference sequence). The junction had 17 bases not matched to a gene; V was cut back by 5 bases and J by 8 bases. Written as DNA, the CDR3 is TGTGCCAGCAGCCTGACAACCCGACAGGGCGGGGCCGGCTACACCTTC. Amino acid sequence: CASSLTTRQGGAGYTF. The entire variable domain, with the rest obtained from reference TRBV7-9 and TRBJ1-2, is as follows: DTGVSQNPRHKITKRGQNVTFRCDPISEHNRLYWYRQTLGQGPEFLTYFQNEAQLEKSRLLSDRFSAERPKGSFSTLEIQRTEQGDSAMYLCASSLTTRQGGAGYTFGSGTRLTVV.

The chain joins TRBV7-2 to TRBJ1-4, with D maybe TRBD1 (5 bases). Germline-derived CDR1 and CDR2 are SGHTA and FQGNSA. V shed 6 bases and J shed 5 bases, with 16 bases lying between them. The CDR3 is 15 amino acids. The DNA for the CDR3 is TGTGCCAGCAGTAAAGGGGCGGGCGGGAATGAAAAACTGTTTTTT. Residues: CASSKGAGGNEKLFF.

The rearrangement uses TRBV6-1 and TRBJ1-5; D is ambiguous. CDR3 length: 14 residues. Looked up from germline, CDR1 is MNHNS and CDR2 is SASEGT. Deletions cut 1 base from V and 7 bases from J, with 11 bases between. The CDR3 reads CASSEDGPLQPQHF. CDR3 sequence (DNA): TGTGCCAGCAGTGAAGACGGACCACTCCAGCCCCAGCATTTT.

The sample holds a few counts of this clone. V gene TRBV7-2 combines with J gene TRBJ2-7; no definite D call. This CDR3 comprises 15 residues. Per germline, CDR1 SGHTA and CDR2 FQGNSA. V lost 1 base and J 0 bases, leaving 10 bases between the germline ends. The CDR3 nucleotides are TGTGCCAGCAGCTTAGTTGTGGGGAACTCCTACGAGCAGTACTTC. Protein sequence: CASSLVVGNSYEQYF. Variable domain in full (rest from reference TRBV7-2 and TRBJ2-7): GAGVSQSPSNKVTEKGKDVELRCDPISGHTALYWYRQSLGQGLEFLIYFQGNSAPDKSGLPSDRFSAERTGGSVSTLTIQRTQQEDSAVYLCASSLVVGNSYEQYFGPGTRLTVT.

The V and J genes are TRBV6-5 and TRBJ1-3; D perhaps matches TRBD1 (5 bases). CDR3 length: 15 residues. V was trimmed by 3 bases and J by 4 bases, leaving 13 bases between them. Germline CDR1 is MNHEY and CDR2 is SVGAGI. DNA for the CDR3: TGTGCCAGCAGTTATAGCAGGGACCCGGGAAACACCATATATTTT. Encoded protein: CASSYSRDPGNTIYF.

The chain carries TRBV28 and TRBJ2-7; D possibly uses TRBD1 or TRBD2 (5 bases each). The CDR3 extends over 15 amino acids. The germline CDR1 and CDR2 sequences are MDHEN and SYDVKM. V lost 5 bases and J lost 1, with 15 bases in between. CDR3 loop: CASSPGTDQSYEQYF. CDR3 coding DNA: TGTGCCAGCAGTCCCGGGACCGATCAATCCTACGAGCAGTACTTC.

The count of this clone is one. CDR3 coding DNA: TGTGCCAGCAGCCCCGGGGGGCTGCAGGTTTCACCCCTCCACTTT. As protein: CASSPGGLQVSPLHF. V usage is TRBV4-2 and J usage is TRBJ1-6; possibly TRBD1 for D (6 bases). Deletions cut 4 bases from V and 9 bases from J, with 16 bases between. Germline assignment: CDR1 LGHNA and CDR2 YNFKEQ. The CDR3 totals 15 residues.

J is TRBJ2-7 and V is TRBV30, with D maybe TRBD2 (6 bases). V lost 1 base, J lost 2 bases, and 6 bases lay in between. CDR1 is GTSNPN and CDR2 is SVGIG in the germline V gene (reference sequence). CDR3 size: 12 residues. The CDR3 bases are TGTGCCTGGAGTGGGGGGGCCTACGAGCAGTACTTC. Encoded protein: CAWSGGAYEQYF.

This chain's CDR3 is CASSLAGAGREQYF. In DNA, the CDR3 is TGTGCCAGCAGCTTAGCGGGGGCAGGGCGCGAGCAGTACTTC. V and J are TRBV7-6 and TRBJ2-7; perhaps TRBD1 as D (6 bases). Trimming shortened V by 0 bases and J by 6 bases, and 12 bases separated the two germline ends. CDR3 length: 14 amino acids. Per the germline V gene, CDR1 is SGHVS and CDR2 is FNYEAQ.

This chain connects TRBV5-5 to TRBJ2-1; D not certain. Trimming shortened V by 4 bases and J by 0 bases, and 11 bases separated the two germline ends. Per the germline V gene, CDR1 is SGHKS and CDR2 is YYEKEE (reference sequence). This CDR3 is 15 amino acids long. The CDR3 loop is CASSLQFSSYNEQFF. The DNA of the CDR3 is TGTGCCAGCAGCCTGCAATTTAGCTCCTACAATGAGCAGTTCTTC. Supplemented by reference TRBV5-5 and TRBJ2-1, the full variable domain reads DAGVTQSPTHLIKTRGQQVTLRCSPISGHKSVSWYQQVLGQGPQFIFQYYEKEERGRGNFPDRFSARQFPNYSSELNVNALLLGDSALYLCASSLQFSSYNEQFFGPGTRLTVL.

The V and J genes are TRBV2 and TRBJ1-2; tentatively, D is TRBD1 (5 bases). The CDR3 runs 13 residues. Germline loops: CDR1 SNHLY, CDR2 FYNNEI. The V and J ends lost 6 bases and 1 base respectively, with 9 bases between them. The CDR3 nucleotides read TGTGCCAGCAGCCAAGACAGTAACTATGGCTACACCTTC. Translating it yields CASSQDSNYGYTF.

The DNA of the CDR3 is TGTGCCACCAGCAGAGATCCGACAGGGGACTATGGCTACACCTTC. Protein sequence: CATSRDPTGDYGYTF. The chain couples TRBV15 to TRBJ1-2; 8 nucleotides agree with TRBD1. CDR1 is LNHNV and CDR2 is YYDKDF in the germline V gene (reference sequence). The J segment lost 3 bases and the V segment lost 0 bases, leaving 3 bases of the junction unmatched. This CDR3 spans 15 amino acids.

The rearrangement uses TRBV6-5 and TRBJ1-2; D remains ambiguous. The CDR3 spans 13 residues. Deletions cut 5 bases from V and 2 bases from J, with 9 bases between. Germline V gives CDR1 MNHEY, CDR2 SVGAGI. CDR3 nucleotides: TGTGCCAGCAGTCCCGACGGCAACTATGGCTACACCTTC. Amino acid sequence: CASSPDGNYGYTF.

This chain connects TRBV28 to TRBJ1-1; 10 bases line up with TRBD1. From germline, CDR1 is MDHEN and CDR2 SYDVKM. The CDR3 sequence is 16 residues long. The V gene end was trimmed by 2 bases and the J gene end by 5 bases; junction bases not matched to a gene: 8. CDR3 coding DNA: TGTGCCAGCAGTTTAGTCGACAGGGGGCGGGAGACTGAAGCTTTCTTT. Amino acid sequence: CASSLVDRGRETEAFF.

The rearrangement uses TRBV2 and TRBJ1-6; D uncertain. CDR3 length: 15 residues. The V end was cut by 6 bases, the J end by 6 bases, with 15 bases between. Per germline, CDR1 SNHLY and CDR2 FYNNEI. CDR3 sequence: CASSSTRTFNSPLHF. For the CDR3, the DNA is TGTGCCAGCAGCTCGACAAGAACCTTTAATTCACCCCTCCACTTT.

J is TRBJ1-2 and V is TRBV5-5, with D possibly TRBD1 on 6 matching bases. The CDR3 loop spans 14 amino acids. Germline V lookup: CDR1 SGHKS, CDR2 YYEKEE (reference sequence). Trimming shortened V by 7 bases and J by 0 bases, and 13 bases separated the two germline ends. The CDR3 loop reads CASSTGDTNYGYTF. The CDR3 bases are TGTGCCAGCTCCACCGGGGACACTAACTATGGCTACACCTTC.